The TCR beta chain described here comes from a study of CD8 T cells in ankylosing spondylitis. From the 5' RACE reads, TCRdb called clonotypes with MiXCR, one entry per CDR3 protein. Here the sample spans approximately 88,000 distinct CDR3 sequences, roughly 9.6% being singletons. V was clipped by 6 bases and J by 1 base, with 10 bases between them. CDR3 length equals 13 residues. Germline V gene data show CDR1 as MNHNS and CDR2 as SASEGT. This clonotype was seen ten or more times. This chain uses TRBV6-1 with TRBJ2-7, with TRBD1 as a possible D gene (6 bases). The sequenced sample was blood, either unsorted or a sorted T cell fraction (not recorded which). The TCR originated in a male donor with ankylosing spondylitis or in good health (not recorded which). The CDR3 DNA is TGTGCCAGCAGAGGTCAGGGGTCCTACGAGCAGTACTTC. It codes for CASRGQGSYEQYF.